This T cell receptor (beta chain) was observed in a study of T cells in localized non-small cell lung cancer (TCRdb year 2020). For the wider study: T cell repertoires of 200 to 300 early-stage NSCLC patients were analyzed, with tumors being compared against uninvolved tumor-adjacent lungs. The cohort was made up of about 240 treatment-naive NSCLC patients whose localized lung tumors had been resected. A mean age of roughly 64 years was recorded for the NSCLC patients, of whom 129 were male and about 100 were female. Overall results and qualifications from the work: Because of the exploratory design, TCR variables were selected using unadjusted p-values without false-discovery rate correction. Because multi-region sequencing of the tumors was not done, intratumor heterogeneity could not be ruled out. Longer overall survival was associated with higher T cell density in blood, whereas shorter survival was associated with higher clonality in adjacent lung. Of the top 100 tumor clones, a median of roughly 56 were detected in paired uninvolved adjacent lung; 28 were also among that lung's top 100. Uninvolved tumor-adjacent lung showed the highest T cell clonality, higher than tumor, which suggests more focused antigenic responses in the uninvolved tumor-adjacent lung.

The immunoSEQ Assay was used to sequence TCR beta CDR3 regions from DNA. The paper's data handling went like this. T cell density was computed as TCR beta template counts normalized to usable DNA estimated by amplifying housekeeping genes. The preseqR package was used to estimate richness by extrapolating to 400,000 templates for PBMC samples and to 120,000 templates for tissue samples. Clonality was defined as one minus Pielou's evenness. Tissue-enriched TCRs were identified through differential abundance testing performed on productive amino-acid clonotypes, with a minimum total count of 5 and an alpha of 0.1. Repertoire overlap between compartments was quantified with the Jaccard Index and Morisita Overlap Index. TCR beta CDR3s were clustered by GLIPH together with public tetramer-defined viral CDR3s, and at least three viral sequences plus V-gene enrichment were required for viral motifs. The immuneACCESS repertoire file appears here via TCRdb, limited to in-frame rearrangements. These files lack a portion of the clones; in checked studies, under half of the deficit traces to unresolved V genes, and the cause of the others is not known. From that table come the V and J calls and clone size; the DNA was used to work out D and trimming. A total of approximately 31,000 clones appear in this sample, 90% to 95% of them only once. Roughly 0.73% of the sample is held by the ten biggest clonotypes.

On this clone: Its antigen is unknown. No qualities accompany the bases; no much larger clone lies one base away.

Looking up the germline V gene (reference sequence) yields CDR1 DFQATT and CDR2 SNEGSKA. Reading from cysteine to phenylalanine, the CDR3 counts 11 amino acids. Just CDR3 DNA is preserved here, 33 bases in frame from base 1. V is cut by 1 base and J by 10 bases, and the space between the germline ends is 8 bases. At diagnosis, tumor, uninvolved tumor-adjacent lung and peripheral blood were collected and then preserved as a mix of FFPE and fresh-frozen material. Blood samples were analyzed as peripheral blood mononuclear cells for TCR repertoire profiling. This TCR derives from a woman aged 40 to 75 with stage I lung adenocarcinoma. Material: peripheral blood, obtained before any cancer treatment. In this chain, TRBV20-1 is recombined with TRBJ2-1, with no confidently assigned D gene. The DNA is TGCAGTGCTAGAGCAAGATCGGAGCAGTTCTTC. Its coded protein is CSARARSEQFF.